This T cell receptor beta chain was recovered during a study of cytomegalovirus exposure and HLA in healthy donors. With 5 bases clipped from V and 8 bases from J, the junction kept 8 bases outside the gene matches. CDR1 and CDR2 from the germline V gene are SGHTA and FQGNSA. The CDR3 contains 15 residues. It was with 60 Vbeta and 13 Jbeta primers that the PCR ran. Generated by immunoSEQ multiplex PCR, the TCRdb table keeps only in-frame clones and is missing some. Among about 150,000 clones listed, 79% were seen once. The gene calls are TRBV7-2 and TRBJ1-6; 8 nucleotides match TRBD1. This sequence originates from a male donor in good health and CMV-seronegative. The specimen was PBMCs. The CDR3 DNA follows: TGTGCCAGCAGCCCTCAGGGGGCTACTTATTCACCCCTCCACTTT. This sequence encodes CASSPQGATYSPLHF.